The 21 T cell receptor beta chains below were found in one sample sequenced in a study of shared clonotypes between healthy human individuals. Profiled with immunoSEQ multiplex PCR; TCRdb holds only in-frame clones, not every one. The sample has some 550,000 clones; about 97% are singletons. Material for sequencing was naive CD4+ T cells sorted from blood. Regarding subset: CD45RA+ positively selected. The receptors were sampled from a woman aged 25 to 45 in good health.

In regard to this clone: Other DNA sequences within the sample encode an identical CDR3. The chain couples TRBV5-6 to TRBJ2-3, with D uncertain. V dropped 4 bases and J dropped 3 bases, with 9 bases sitting between them. CDR1 and CDR2 from the germline V gene are SGHDT and YYEEEE. The CDR3 totals 13 residues. The CDR3 sequence: CASSPPGTDTQYF. The CDR3 coding sequence is TGTGCCAGCAGCCCCCCCGGTACAGATACGCAGTATTTT.

V and J are TRBV28 and TRBJ1-2, with unresolved D. The V end was cut by 2 bases, the J end by 8 bases, with 15 bases between. Germline loops: CDR1 MDHEN, CDR2 SYDVKM. The CDR3 totals 14 residues. The CDR3 region has the DNA TGTGCCAGCAGTTTAGTCGGGAAAGGATTCGGCTACACCTTC. It yields the protein CASSLVGKGFGYTF.

This chain connects TRBV10-3 to TRBJ2-2, with 7 bases matching TRBD2. There are 16 residues in the CDR3. From germline, CDR1 is ENHRY and CDR2 SYGVKD. V lost 1 base, J lost 2 bases, and 4 bases stayed unmatched. The CDR3 region is CAISEWSSGNTGELFF. CDR3 nucleotides: TGTGCCATCAGTGAGTGGTCTAGCGGAAACACCGGGGAGCTGTTTTTT.

The rearrangement links TRBV2 to TRBJ2-7; D possibly corresponds to TRBD1 (5 bases). The CDR3 is 15 residues long. Germline V gene lookup returns CDR1 SNHLY and CDR2 FYNNEI. Trimming pared 4 bases from V and 5 bases from J, leaving 18 bases between. CDR3 DNA: TGTGCCAGCAGTGTTCAGCTCCCCATGGACAACGAGCAGTACTTC. Amino acids: CASSVQLPMDNEQYF.

This chain uses TRBV7-7 with TRBJ1-5, with 9 bases aligning to TRBD1. The junction had 14 bases not matched to a gene; V was cut back by 10 bases and J by 4 bases. Per the germline V gene, CDR1 is SSHAT and CDR2 is FNYEAQ (reference sequence). This CDR3 has 16 amino acids. As DNA, the CDR3 is TGTGCCACCCCCCCCTACAGGGGGCTATTGAATCAGCCCCAGCATTTT. Amino acids: CATPPYRGLLNQPQHF.

This clone was seen a single time. V usage is TRBV14 and J usage is TRBJ1-6; D remains ambiguous. Germline V gives CDR1 SGHDN, CDR2 FVKESK. V was pared by 1 base and J by 10 bases, with 8 bases between. The CDR3 length is 13 residues. CDR3 in amino acids: CASSQVRESPLHF. The CDR3 nucleotides read TGTGCCAGCAGCCAAGTTAGGGAATCACCCCTCCACTTT.

The V call is TRBV6-4, the J call TRBJ2-1; the D is unclear. Trimming took 5 bases from V and 4 from J, leaving 9 bases between them. Per the germline V gene, CDR1 is MRHNA and CDR2 is SNTAGT. The CDR3 sequence is 13 residues long. For the CDR3, the DNA is TGTGCCAGCAGTTCCTCCCCATACAATGAGCAGTTCTTC. This encodes CASSSSPYNEQFF.

The chain joins TRBV10-2 to TRBJ2-2; 10 bases are a match to TRBD2. The length of the CDR3 is 16 residues. The V gene's germline CDR1 is WSHSY and CDR2 SAAADI. The ends lost 8 bases at V and 2 bases at J; junction bases unmatched: 8. This CDR3 is CASGVAGGTNTGELFF. The CDR3 DNA reads as TGCGCCAGCGGAGTAGCGGGAGGAACAAACACCGGGGAGCTGTTTTTT.

V and J are TRBV2 and TRBJ1-2; D is unclear. The germline V and J ends were trimmed by 10 bases and 2 bases, with 20 bases remaining between them. Germline CDR1 reads SNHLY; CDR2 reads FYNNEI. CDR3 length: 15 amino acids. CDR3: CATQEALPSNYGYTF. The CDR3 bases are TGTGCCACCCAGGAGGCCCTTCCAAGCAACTATGGCTACACCTTC.

The chain is built from TRBV6-1 and TRBJ2-7; D is perhaps TRBD1 or TRBD2 (5 bases each). The CDR3 covers 11 residues. The germline V and J ends were trimmed by 9 bases and 9 bases, with 15 bases remaining between them. CDR1 and CDR2 from the germline V gene are MNHNS and SASEGT. The CDR3 DNA is TGTGCCAGTACGACTGGGACGTGGCAGTACTTC. It codes for CASTTGTWQYF.

DNA for the CDR3: TGTGCCAGCAGTTCTGCGGGATATCAGCCCCAGCATTTT. Its translation is CASSSAGYQPQHF. The J gene is TRBJ1-5, the V gene TRBV6-6; unclear D gene. There are 13 residues in the CDR3. Per the germline V gene, CDR1 is MNHNY and CDR2 is SVGAGI (reference sequence). Trimming removed 4 bases from V and 5 bases from J, with 9 bases in between.

V and J are TRBV10-3 and TRBJ1-1; no clear D. Looked up from germline, CDR1 is ENHRY and CDR2 is SYGVKD. The CDR3 is 15 residues long. Trimming left V 6 bases short and J 4 bases short, with 18 bases between. CDR3 nucleotide sequence: TGTGCCATCAGACCAACAGAGGGCCCTCGCACTGAAGCTTTCTTT. Its protein product is CAIRPTEGPRTEAFF.

The chain joins TRBV5-1 to TRBJ1-4; no reliable D call. The CDR3 covers 13 residues. Trimming took off 0 bases at V and 8 bases at J, with 8 bases between the two ends. Germline CDR1 SGHRS, CDR2 YFSETQ. The CDR3 here is CASSLVGEEKLFF. The CDR3 coding sequence is TGCGCCAGCAGCTTGGTCGGTGAGGAAAAACTGTTTTTT.

The J gene is TRBJ2-7, the V gene TRBV6-1; D perhaps matches TRBD2 (6 bases). Between the trimmed V and J ends, which lost 7 bases and 12 bases, there was a span of 22 bases. The V gene's germline CDR1 is MNHNS and CDR2 SASEGT. There are 13 residues in the CDR3. CDR3 region: CASTLPWEAGRYF. The CDR3 DNA sequence: TGTGCCAGCACCCTACCTTGGGAGGCCGGGAGGTACTTC.

This clone has a single count. The V call is TRBV4-1, the J call TRBJ2-7; D possibly corresponds to TRBD1 (6 bases). This CDR3 has 16 amino acids. Deletions cut 0 bases from V and 6 bases from J, with 18 bases between. The germline V gene has CDR1 MGHRA and CDR2 YSYEKL. The CDR3 protein is CASSQDISRRGGEQYF. Written as DNA, the CDR3 is TGCGCCAGCAGCCAAGATATCTCAAGAAGAGGGGGCGAGCAGTACTTC.

V gene TRBV5-1 combines with J gene TRBJ1-2; D uncertain. Trimming left V 0 bases short and J 4 bases short, with 10 bases between. The CDR3 is made up of 14 amino acids. Germline loops: CDR1 SGHRS, CDR2 YFSETQ. The DNA of the CDR3 is TGCGCCAGCAGCTTGGAAAGGGCTATCTATGGCTACACCTTC. Its translation: CASSLERAIYGYTF.

This chain connects TRBV9 to TRBJ2-7, with D tentatively TRBD2 (5 bases). The CDR3 has 15 amino acids. The V end was cut by 0 bases, the J end by 4 bases, with 14 bases between. CDR1 is SGDLS and CDR2 is YYNGEE in the germline V gene. CDR3 sequence reads: CASSVGELPGYEQYF. CDR3 coding DNA: TGTGCCAGCAGCGTAGGTGAACTGCCGGGGTACGAGCAGTACTTC.

The rearrangement links TRBV7-7 to TRBJ2-5, with D possibly TRBD2 on 6 matching bases. Germline V gene sequence: CDR1 SSHAT, CDR2 FNYEAQ (reference sequence). This CDR3 region has 13 residues. Trimming took 3 bases from V and 4 from J, leaving 9 bases between them. CDR3 DNA sequence: TGTGCCAGCAGCTTGGGGGGAACAGAGACCCAGTACTTC. Translation gives CASSLGGTETQYF.

Of note for this clone: The sample has other DNA sequences that encode this CDR3 too. The rearrangement uses TRBV28 and TRBJ1-3; D gene unclear. Germline lookup yields CDR1 MDHEN and CDR2 SYDVKM. The CDR3 length is 14 residues. Trimming stripped 6 bases from V and 0 bases from J, with 9 bases between. In nucleotides, the CDR3 is TGTGCCAGCAGCCTCCCGAGCTCTGGAAACACCATATATTTT. Amino acids: CASSLPSSGNTIYF.

The chain couples TRBV7-9 to TRBJ2-1, with 8 bases identical to TRBD2. Germline V lookup: CDR1 SEHNR, CDR2 FQNEAQ (reference sequence). CDR3 length: 16 residues. The junction had 5 bases not matched to a gene; V was cut back by 3 bases and J by 1 base. DNA for the CDR3: TGTGCCAGCAGCTTCCTTGGCGGGGGGTCCTACAATGAGCAGTTCTTC. This translates into CASSFLGGGSYNEQFF.

This rearrangement joins TRBV27 to TRBJ1-1; possibly TRBD1 for D (5 bases). With 6 bases removed from V and 0 bases from J, the gap between germline ends came to 11 bases. The CDR3 totals 14 residues. Germline CDR1 reads MNHEY; CDR2 reads SMNVEV (reference sequence). The CDR3 here is CASSQGRMNTEAFF. CDR3 nucleotides: TGTGCCAGCAGCCAGGGACGGATGAACACTGAAGCTTTCTTT.